This T cell receptor beta chain emerged from a study of shared clonotypes between healthy human individuals. The naive CD8 subset, CD45RO-negative cells positively selected for CCR7, excluded terminally differentiated effector memory CD45RA+ cells. Per the original data handling: In the immunoSEQ data, sequences were junction-only and lacked quality scores, so filtering differed. Repertoires were generated with immunoSEQ multiplex PCR, while TCRdb's copy carries only in-frame clones and drops some. Clone size and V and J calls were adopted from that table, with D and trimming inferred from the DNA. The table has roughly 2,000,000 clones, 90% to 95% seen once; the top ten hold about 1.7%. V shed 0 bases and J 7 bases; nucleotides not matched to a gene: 4. Germline CDR1 SGDLS, CDR2 YYNGEE. The length of the CDR3 is 13 residues.

Sample: naive CD8+ T cells from PBMCs. J is TRBJ2-7 and V is TRBV9, with 7 bases fitting TRBD2. This receptor was identified in a man younger than 30 in good health. Some clones in this sample may be carry-over from other donors' samples. For the CDR3, the DNA is TGTGCCAGCAGCGTAGCGAGAGCGGGGGAGCAGTACTTC. Amino acid sequence: CASSVARAGEQYF.